A single sample gave rise to the 26 T cell receptor beta chains below, sequenced in a study of blood T cell repertoires in COVID-19 (dated by TCRdb to 2018 to 2021). The library was prepared using the immunoSEQ multiplex PCR assay. The clones in this table, taken by TCRdb from immuneACCESS, are in-frame only. Not every clone is retained; where verified, under half of the shortfall comes from an unresolved V gene, and the cause of the rest is unknown. Counted in this sample were 130,000 to 150,000 clones; around 85% of them appeared once. Approximately 8.4% of the sample rests with the top ten. Specimen: PBMCs or T cells enriched from blood (not recorded which). The receptor source for this set is a man aged 50-60 years who had recovered from COVID-19.

The chain joins TRBV7-9 to TRBJ1-6; D unresolved. The CDR3 runs to 16 residues. Deletions cut 1 base from V and 6 bases from J, with 13 bases between. The germline gives CDR1 SEHNR, CDR2 FQNEAQ (reference sequence). CDR3 DNA: TGTGCCAGCAGCTTAGGCGGGTTAGGTCTTAATTCACCCCTCCACTTT. Translated: CASSLGGLGLNSPLHF.

The J gene is TRBJ1-2, the V gene TRBV24-1, with TRBD1 matching 10 bases. Germline lookup yields CDR1 KGHDR and CDR2 SFDVKD. V lost 8 bases, J lost 8 bases, and 13 bases stayed unmatched. The CDR3 runs 15 residues. The CDR3 sequence is CATTAGTGASKGYTF. The CDR3 DNA follows: TGTGCCACCACAGCCGGGACAGGGGCCTCGAAGGGCTACACCTTC.

The J gene is TRBJ1-5, the V gene TRBV6-6; TRBD1 aligns across 9 bases. V dropped 7 bases and J dropped 4; count of bases not matched to a gene: 8. Germline CDR1 reads MNHNY; CDR2 reads SVGAGI (reference sequence). There are 15 residues in the CDR3. The CDR3 here is CASTTDRGVNQPQHF. The CDR3, as DNA: TGTGCCAGCACCACGGACAGGGGAGTAAATCAGCCCCAGCATTTT.

The chain's CDR3 is CASSRGGENTEAFF. DNA of the CDR3: TGTGCCAGCTCACGGGGGGGCGAGAACACTGAAGCTTTCTTT. This sequence joins TRBV18 and TRBJ1-1; weak D call: TRBD1 (6 bases). Trimming cost V 4 bases and J 1 base, with 10 bases left between them. CDR1 KGHSH and CDR2 LQKENI come from the germline V gene. The CDR3 is 14 residues long. Complete variable domain (other parts from reference TRBV18 and TRBJ1-1): NAGVMQNPRHLVRRRGQEARLRCSPMKGHSHVYWYRQLPEEGLKFMVYLQKENIIDESGMPKERFSAEFPKEGPSILRIQQVVRGDSAAYFCASSRGGENTEAFFGQGTRLTVV.

This clone showed up just a few times. The CDR3 is CASSLIMTGSYGYTF. Written as DNA, the CDR3 is TGTGCCAGCAGCTTGATAATGACAGGGAGCTATGGCTACACCTTC. This sequence joins TRBV5-5 and TRBJ1-2; TRBD1 agrees at 7 bases. The CDR3 spans 15 residues. The junction had 7 bases not matched to a gene; V was cut back by 1 base and J by 4 bases. Germline V gene lookup returns CDR1 SGHKS and CDR2 YYEKEE (reference sequence). The whole variable domain, remainder taken from reference TRBV5-5 and TRBJ1-2, is DAGVTQSPTHLIKTRGQQVTLRCSPISGHKSVSWYQQVLGQGPQFIFQYYEKEERGRGNFPDRFSARQFPNYSSELNVNALLLGDSALYLCASSLIMTGSYGYTFGSGTRLTVV.

V and J are TRBV2 and TRBJ1-5, with TRBD1 as a possible D gene (6 bases). Trimming pared 4 bases from V and 0 bases from J, leaving 10 bases between. The CDR3 runs to 15 residues. Germline CDR1 and CDR2: SNHLY and FYNNEI. CDR3 bases: TGTGCCAGCAGTGTCGACAGGAATAGCAATCAGCCCCAGCATTTT. Protein: CASSVDRNSNQPQHF.

V is TRBV7-2 and J is TRBJ1-1; D is possibly TRBD1 (5 bases). This CDR3 region has 14 residues. Germline V gene data show CDR1 as SGHTA and CDR2 as FQGNSA. The V and J ends lost 4 bases and 0 bases respectively, with 9 bases between them. The CDR3 reads CASSSQGLNTEAFF. The CDR3, as DNA: TGTGCCAGCAGCTCCCAGGGCCTGAACACTGAAGCTTTCTTT.

The V call is TRBV6-5, the J call TRBJ1-2; 8 bases are shared with TRBD1. With V trimmed by 5 bases and J by 4 bases, 6 bases remained unmatched. The CDR3 has 14 amino acids. Per the germline V gene, CDR1 is MNHEY and CDR2 is SVGAGI. This CDR3 reads CASSQTGDSYGYTF. The CDR3 bases are TGTGCCAGCAGTCAGACAGGGGATTCCTATGGCTACACCTTC.

This clone came up once. The chain carries TRBV5-6 and TRBJ1-5, with D unresolved. Germline CDR1 is SGHDT and CDR2 is YYEEEE. CDR3 length equals 14 residues. V was cut by 0 bases and J by 11 bases, with 15 bases left in between. The CDR3 DNA reads TGTGCCAGCAGCTTGGCCGGGGTGAGGGTGGCCCAGCATTTT. Its protein is CASSLAGVRVAQHF.

This clone was picked up one time. This chain connects TRBV5-6 to TRBJ2-1; possibly TRBD2 for D (6 bases). CDR3 length: 16 amino acids. V lost 4 bases and J 0 bases, leaving 14 bases between the germline ends. From germline, CDR1 is SGHDT and CDR2 YYEEEE. This CDR3 is CASSPGPTSSYNEQFF. In DNA, the CDR3 is TGTGCCAGCAGCCCAGGACCGACTAGCTCCTACAATGAGCAGTTCTTC. The full variable domain, its missing parts supplied by reference TRBV5-6 and TRBJ2-1, is DAGVTQSPTHLIKTRGQQVTLRCSPKSGHDTVSWYQQALGQGPQFIFQYYEEEERQRGNFPDRFSGHQFPNYSSELNVNALLLGDSALYLCASSPGPTSSYNEQFFGPGTRLTVL.

V usage is TRBV11-3 and J usage is TRBJ2-3; 13 bases agree with TRBD2. With V trimmed by 5 bases and J by 4 bases, 6 bases remained unmatched. There are 16 residues in the CDR3. CDR1 SGHNT and CDR2 YENEEA come from the germline V gene. CDR3 loop: CASSPGLAGAADTQYF. The DNA for the CDR3 is TGTGCCAGCAGCCCAGGACTAGCGGGGGCTGCAGATACGCAGTATTTT.

This clone has more than one count but fewer than ten. The chain combines TRBV7-2 with TRBJ2-7; D gene uncertain. Germline CDR1 and CDR2: SGHTA and FQGNSA. The CDR3 sequence is 15 residues long. V lost 2 bases and J lost 3, with 14 bases in between. CDR3 loop: CASSLLVSSSYEQYF. The CDR3 coding sequence is TGTGCCAGCAGCTTATTGGTCAGTTCAAGCTACGAGCAGTACTTC. The variable domain in full, completed from reference TRBV7-2 and TRBJ2-7, reads GAGVSQSPSNKVTEKGKDVELRCDPISGHTALYWYRQSLGQGLEFLIYFQGNSAPDKSGLPSDRFSAERTGGSVSTLTIQRTQQEDSAVYLCASSLLVSSSYEQYFGPGTRLTVT.

This chain connects TRBV10-3 to TRBJ2-1, with 11 bases aligning to TRBD2. The germline V gene has CDR1 ENHRY and CDR2 SYGVKD. The CDR3 consists of 18 residues. The ends lost 2 bases at V and 7 bases at J; junction bases unmatched: 13. CDR3 in DNA: TGTGCCATCAGTGAGCCGGTCGGCCTAGCGGGGGGTCCTAATGAGCAGTTCTTC. As protein: CAISEPVGLAGGPNEQFF.

This clone was detected only once. The V call is TRBV18, the J call TRBJ2-1; 7 nucleotides agree with TRBD1. Germline-derived CDR1 and CDR2 are KGHSH and LQKENI. With 3 bases clipped from V and 7 bases from J, the junction kept 9 bases outside the gene matches. The CDR3 sequence is 15 residues long. The CDR3 DNA is TGTGCCAGCTCACCCGGACAGGCTGAGGGGAATGAGCAGTTCTTC. This gives the protein CASSPGQAEGNEQFF. The whole variable domain, remainder taken from reference TRBV18 and TRBJ2-1, is NAGVMQNPRHLVRRRGQEARLRCSPMKGHSHVYWYRQLPEEGLKFMVYLQKENIIDESGMPKERFSAEFPKEGPSILRIQQVVRGDSAAYFCASSPGQAEGNEQFFGPGTRLTVL.

J is TRBJ2-7 and V is TRBV24-1; 8 bases are shared with TRBD1. The germline V gene has CDR1 KGHDR and CDR2 SFDVKD. Trimming at V came to 4 bases and at J to 1 base, leaving 8 bases not matched to a gene. This CDR3 comprises 16 residues. CDR3 loop: CATSDEAGTGSYEQYF. The CDR3 DNA follows: TGTGCCACCAGTGACGAAGCCGGGACAGGTTCCTACGAGCAGTACTTC.

The rearrangement uses TRBV7-2 and TRBJ1-4, with 7 bases lining up with TRBD1. CDR1 SGHTA and CDR2 FQGNSA come from the germline V gene. The CDR3 length is 15 residues. V was clipped by 3 bases and J by 8 bases; unmatched bases: 9. The CDR3 nucleotides read TGTGCCAGCAGCTTCCAGGGGGGTGGTGGGGAAAAACTGTTTTTT. This gives the protein CASSFQGGGGEKLFF. The variable domain in full, completed from reference TRBV7-2 and TRBJ1-4, reads GAGVSQSPSNKVTEKGKDVELRCDPISGHTALYWYRQSLGQGLEFLIYFQGNSAPDKSGLPSDRFSAERTGGSVSTLTIQRTQQEDSAVYLCASSFQGGGGEKLFFGSGTQLSVL.

The chain combines TRBV28 with TRBJ2-7; D remains ambiguous. The CDR3 contains 15 residues. In germline, CDR1 is MDHEN, CDR2 SYDVKM. Trimming pared 6 bases from V and 0 bases from J, leaving 15 bases between. The CDR3 protein is CASRVAVSSSYEQYF. DNA for the CDR3: TGTGCCAGCAGGGTAGCTGTCTCAAGCTCCTACGAGCAGTACTTC.

The chain employs TRBV5-1 and TRBJ2-1, with D uncertain. V lost 4 bases and J 0 bases, leaving 11 bases between the germline ends. There are 15 residues in the CDR3. The germline V gene has CDR1 SGHRS and CDR2 YFSETQ. This CDR3 is CASSGAGSSYNEQFF. The CDR3 DNA reads TGCGCCAGCAGCGGCGCAGGTAGCTCCTACAATGAGCAGTTCTTC.

This rearrangement joins TRBV6-5 to TRBJ2-3; 11 positions agree with TRBD1. The CDR3 consists of 16 residues. The germline V gene encodes CDR1 MNHEY and CDR2 SVGAGI. Trimming removed 1 base from V and 4 bases from J; junction bases left unmatched: 4. The CDR3 DNA reads TGTGCCAGCAGTTACTATCGGACAGGGGGCGCAGATACGCAGTATTTT. This encodes CASSYYRTGGADTQYF.

The V gene is TRBV2, the J gene TRBJ2-7, with 8 positions matching TRBD1. V lost 7 bases and J lost 2; bases outside the gene matches: 10. This CDR3 is built from 15 residues. Germline CDR1 and CDR2: SNHLY and FYNNEI. The chain's CDR3 is CASMGGRGPAYEQYF. CDR3 sequence (DNA): TGTGCCAGCATGGGGGGCAGGGGGCCCGCCTACGAGCAGTACTTC.

The rearrangement joins TRBV19 to TRBJ1-6; D is unresolved. The V and J ends lost 6 bases and 7 bases respectively, with 19 bases between them. CDR3 length: 16 amino acids. Germline V gene data show CDR1 as LNHDA and CDR2 as SQIVND (reference sequence). Written as DNA, the CDR3 is TGTGCCAGTAGCGCCATCTCGGGAGTACGAAATTCACCCCTCCACTTT. Protein sequence: CASSAISGVRNSPLHF.

The rearrangement joins TRBV4-3 to TRBJ2-7, with 8 bases that match TRBD2. The CDR3 runs to 17 residues. The J segment lost 3 bases and the V segment lost 0 bases, leaving 10 bases of the junction unmatched. CDR1 and CDR2 (germline): LGHNA, YSLEER. CDR3 nucleotide sequence: TGCGCCAGCAGCCAAGATTTCATCGGGGGGGAACGCTACGAGCAGTACTTC. Its protein product is CASSQDFIGGERYEQYF.

The chain recombines TRBV28 with TRBJ1-5; tentatively, D is TRBD1 (6 bases). Per germline, CDR1 MDHEN and CDR2 SYDVKM. Between the trimmed V and J ends, which lost 5 bases and 2 bases, there was a span of 16 bases. The CDR3 runs 16 residues. Written as DNA, the CDR3 is TGTGCCAGCAGTCCACGACCACAGGGCGGCAATCAGCCCCAGCATTTT. This encodes CASSPRPQGGNQPQHF.

This chain joins TRBV27 and TRBJ1-2; D perhaps matches TRBD1 (6 bases). CDR3 length: 14 amino acids. The germline V gene has CDR1 MNHEY and CDR2 SMNVEV (reference sequence). V lost 6 bases and J lost 8, with 19 bases in between. The CDR3, as DNA: TGTGCCAGCAGATCGAGGGACACTCGAAGCGGCTACACCTTC. This translates into CASRSRDTRSGYTF.

The genes are TRBV6-5 and TRBJ1-5; TRBD1 matches at 8 bases. There are 16 residues in the CDR3. Germline values: CDR1 MNHEY, CDR2 SVGAGI. V lost 4 bases, J lost 6 bases, and 11 bases stayed unmatched. The CDR3 region is CASSSRVRGPGQPQHF. CDR3 DNA: TGTGCCAGCAGTTCCCGGGTCAGGGGGCCAGGTCAGCCCCAGCATTTT.

The chain links TRBV29-1 to TRBJ2-2, with D perhaps TRBD1 (6 bases). V lost 6 bases and J 4 bases, leaving 12 bases between the germline ends. The CDR3 consists of 13 residues. Germline loops: CDR1 SQVTM, CDR2 ANQGSEA. The CDR3 is CSVAQGGTGELFF. In DNA, the CDR3 is TGCAGCGTCGCACAGGGCGGCACCGGGGAGCTGTTTTTT.